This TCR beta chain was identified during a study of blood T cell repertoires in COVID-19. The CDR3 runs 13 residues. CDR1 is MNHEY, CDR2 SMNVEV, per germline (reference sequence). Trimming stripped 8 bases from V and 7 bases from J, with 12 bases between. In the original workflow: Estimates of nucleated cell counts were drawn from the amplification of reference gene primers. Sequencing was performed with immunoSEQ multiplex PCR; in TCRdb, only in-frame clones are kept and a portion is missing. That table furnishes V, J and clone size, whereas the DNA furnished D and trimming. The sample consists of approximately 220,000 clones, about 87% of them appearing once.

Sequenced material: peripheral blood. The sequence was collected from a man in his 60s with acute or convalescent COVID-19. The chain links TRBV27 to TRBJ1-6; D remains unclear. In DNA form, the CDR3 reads TGTGCCAGCTCTCTGGTCTACAATTCACCCCTCCACTTT. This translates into CASSLVYNSPLHF.